These 8 T cell receptor beta chains were sequenced from one sample in a study of regulatory T cells in long-lasting Graves disease. Libraries of TCR beta came from iRepertoire HTBI primers plus Arm-PCR of CDR3 regions. Using its own MiXCR run on the multiplex PCR reads, TCRdb lists one record per CDR3 protein. This sample carries 350,000 to 500,000 distinct CDR3 sequences, roughly 21% of them seen once, and the ten largest clones take approximately 14%. This sample's time point: persistent/refractory GD, antithyroid drugs over 5 years with positive TRAb. Making the TCR library involved RNA that had been extracted from PBMCs. The sequencing used peripheral blood mononuclear cells (PBMCs), collected when the disease was refractory, from a patient treated with antithyroid drugs. The source of these receptors is a female donor with Graves disease.

This clonotype has at least ten counts. V is TRBV28 and J is TRBJ2-2, with TRBD1 matching 7 bases. Germline values: CDR1 MDHEN, CDR2 SYDVKM. V gave up 5 bases and J gave up 1 base; unmatched junction bases: 4. CDR3 size: 15 residues. CDR3 in amino acids: CASSLGDRNTGELFF. CDR3 bases: TGTGCCAGCAGTCTGGGGGACAGGAACACCGGGGAGCTGTTTTTT.

This clonotype was seen at least ten times. The chain links TRBV7-9 to TRBJ2-5; 10 bases are a match to TRBD1. J was trimmed by 3 bases and V by 5 bases; bases with no gene match: 6. CDR1 and CDR2 from the germline V gene are SEHNR and FQNEAQ (reference sequence). This CDR3 comprises 15 residues. CDR3: CASSRGGTGEETQYF. In nucleotides, the CDR3 is TGTGCCAGCAGCCGAGGGGGGACAGGGGAAGAGACCCAGTACTTC.

The sample holds many counts of this clonotype. V gene TRBV6-1 combines with J gene TRBJ2-5; tentative D call: TRBD2 (6 bases). The CDR3 covers 15 residues. Germline V gene sequence: CDR1 MNHNS, CDR2 SASEGT. V was cut by 2 bases and J by 1 base, with 11 bases left in between. CDR3 coding DNA: TGTGCCAGCAGTGAATCAGGCGGGGCCCAAGAGACCCAGTACTTC. Protein sequence: CASSESGGAQETQYF.

This clonotype has a handful of counts. V gene TRBV2 combines with J gene TRBJ2-2; 12 nucleotides agree with TRBD2. The CDR3 length is 16 residues. V gave up 5 bases and J gave up 6 bases; unmatched junction bases: 7. Germline CDR1 reads SNHLY; CDR2 reads FYNNEI. The CDR3 protein is CASSPGLAGRAGELFF. The CDR3 region has the DNA TGTGCCAGCAGTCCTGGACTAGCGGGAAGGGCCGGGGAGCTGTTTTTT.

The chain uses TRBV7-8 and TRBJ2-7, with 8 bases fitting TRBD2. V was clipped by 7 bases and J by 7 bases; unmatched bases: 9. CDR1 is SGHVS, CDR2 FQNEAQ, per germline. The length of the CDR3 is 13 residues. CDR3 nucleotides: TGTGCCAGCAACCAAGCGGGAGTTAATGAGCAGTACTTC. Translating gives CASNQAGVNEQYF. Supplemented by reference TRBV7-8 and TRBJ2-7, the full variable domain reads GAGVSQSPRYKVAKRGQDVALRCDPISGHVSLFWYQQALGQGPEFLTYFQNEAQLDKSGLPSDRFFAERPEGSVSTLKIQRTQQEDSAVYLCASNQAGVNEQYFGPGTRLTVT.

This clonotype was observed at least ten times. This chain links TRBV6-2 or TRBV6-3 with TRBJ2-5, with TRBD1 as a possible D gene (6 bases). V was trimmed by 10 bases and J by 3 bases, leaving 12 bases between them. From germline, CDR1 is MNHEY and CDR2 SVGEGT. CDR3 size: 12 residues. As DNA, the CDR3 is TGTGCCATCGGACAGTTTAAAGAGACCCAGTACTTC. It encodes CAIGQFKETQYF.

The chain uses TRBV4-1 and TRBJ2-7; 13 positions agree with TRBD2. Germline values: CDR1 MGHRA, CDR2 YSYEKL. The CDR3 spans 15 residues. V lost 1 base to trimming and J lost 5 bases; unmatched junction nucleotides: 2. The CDR3 loop reads CASSQVGLAGNEQYF. The CDR3 bases are TGCGCCAGCAGCCAAGTGGGACTAGCGGGAAACGAGCAGTACTTC.

This clonotype turned up a few times. J is TRBJ2-7 and V is TRBV20-1; 10 bases are a match to TRBD1. The CDR3 runs to 15 residues. The ends lost 3 bases at V and 7 bases at J; junction bases unmatched: 12. In germline, CDR1 is DFQATT, CDR2 SNEGSKA (reference sequence). The CDR3 loop reads CSASRGDRGLGEQYF. CDR3 bases: TGCAGTGCTAGCCGAGGAGACAGGGGGCTCGGGGAGCAGTACTTC.